These 9 T cell receptor beta chains were sequenced from one sample in a study of T cell responses to AZD1222 COVID-19 vaccine. Libraries were prepared by immunoSEQ multiplex PCR; TCRdb keeps only in-frame clonotypes and omits some of them. Of about 110,000 clones in the sample, approximately 85% were seen once. The material sequenced was peripheral blood, taken on day 0 of MenACWY control vaccination. All receptors derive from an adult in good health.

The chain recombines TRBV9 with TRBJ2-1; D is ambiguous. Germline V gives CDR1 SGDLS, CDR2 YYNGEE. This CDR3 is built from 15 residues. Trimming stripped 4 bases from V and 5 bases from J, with 16 bases between. CDR3 amino acids: CASSRKGPNHNEQFF. For the CDR3, the DNA is TGTGCCAGCAGCCGGAAAGGCCCCAATCACAATGAGCAGTTCTTC.

This clone was seen only a few times. The chain uses TRBV6-2 or TRBV6-3 and TRBJ2-6; no definite D call. V was pared by 2 bases and J by 1 base, with 6 bases between. The germline CDR1 and CDR2 sequences are MNHEY and SVGEGT. This CDR3 contains 15 residues. The CDR3 DNA follows: TGTGCCAGCAGTTACACAATTTCTGGGGCCAACGTCCTGACTTTC. Translation gives CASSYTISGANVLTF.

The chain carries TRBV5-1 and TRBJ1-6; TRBD1 aligns across 7 bases. This CDR3 is built from 15 residues. Unmatched junction bases numbered 7, after V lost 3 bases and J lost 7 bases. Looked up from germline, CDR1 is SGHRS and CDR2 is YFSETQ. The CDR3 reads CASSSQLDRNSPLHF. The CDR3 nucleotides are TGCGCCAGCAGCTCTCAGCTGGACAGGAATTCACCCCTCCACTTT. Supplemented by reference TRBV5-1 and TRBJ1-6, the full variable domain reads KAGVTQTPRYLIKTRGQQVTLSCSPISGHRSVSWYQQTPGQGLQFLFEYFSETQRNKGNFPGRFSGRQFSNSRSEMNVSTLELGDSALYLCASSSQLDRNSPLHFGNGTRLTVT.

CDR3 residues: CASSPTGTGPQPQHF. As DNA, the CDR3 is TGTGCCAGCAGCCCAACCGGGACAGGGCCTCAGCCCCAGCATTTT. The genes are TRBV6-5 and TRBJ1-5, with 9 bases aligning to TRBD1. CDR3 length: 15 residues. Trimming removed 6 bases from V and 6 bases from J; junction bases left unmatched: 9. The germline gives CDR1 MNHEY, CDR2 SVGAGI.

The genes are TRBV28 and TRBJ1-6; the match to TRBD1 covers 10 bases. After removal of 1 base from V and 4 bases from J, the junction contained 4 bases not matched to a gene. The CDR3 consists of 17 residues. CDR1 is MDHEN, CDR2 SYDVKM, per germline. The CDR3 region is CASSLLGTGDYNSPLHF. The CDR3 DNA is TGTGCCAGCAGTTTATTGGGGACAGGGGATTATAATTCACCCCTCCACTTT.

The J gene is TRBJ2-7, the V gene TRBV2; D not resolved. V gave up 4 bases and J gave up 6 bases, with 13 bases separating them. Germline V gene lookup returns CDR1 SNHLY and CDR2 FYNNEI. The CDR3 runs to 13 residues. CDR3 sequence reads: CASSVVESGEQYF. CDR3 DNA: TGTGCCAGCAGTGTCGTAGAGTCGGGCGAGCAGTACTTC.

J is TRBJ2-7 and V is TRBV2; 10 bases agree with TRBD2. From germline, CDR1 is SNHLY and CDR2 FYNNEI. The CDR3 runs 16 residues. J lost 1 base, V lost 5 bases, and 8 bases had no gene match. CDR3 DNA: TGTGCCAGCAGTTCCTCTAGCGGGGGCGGGTCCTACGAGCAGTACTTC. This encodes CASSSSSGGGSYEQYF.

This clone came up once. V usage is TRBV5-5 and J usage is TRBJ1-2; D gene ambiguous. The CDR3 loop spans 13 amino acids. The germline gives CDR1 SGHKS, CDR2 YYEKEE (reference sequence). The CDR3 loop is CATLGPGDYGYTF. CDR3 DNA sequence: TGTGCAACCCTAGGGCCTGGGGACTATGGCTACACCTTC.

V usage is TRBV18 and J usage is TRBJ1-2; no firm D call. Germline V lookup: CDR1 KGHSH, CDR2 LQKENI. V was pared by 1 base and J by 4 bases, with 19 bases between. The CDR3 is made up of 17 amino acids. CDR3 coding DNA: TGTGCCAGCTCACCACGGAACAGCCAAATCCCGGGCTATGGCTACACCTTC. This codes for CASSPRNSQIPGYGYTF.